This TCR beta chain appears in the sequencing data of a study of blood T cell repertoires in COVID-19. Study at large: There were acute and convalescent COVID-19 samples, and they came from the United States, Italy and Spain. Sample material is recorded as cDNA or gDNA derived from T cells, B-cell-depleted T cells, or PBMCs.

The CDR3 extends over 16 amino acids. Germline V gene lookup returns CDR1 SGHRS and CDR2 YFSETQ. V gave up 0 bases and J gave up 7 bases; unmatched junction bases: 4. Per the original methods: From reference gene primer amplification, estimates of nucleated cell counts were derived. Profiled with immunoSEQ multiplex PCR; TCRdb holds only in-frame clones, not every one. D and trimming come from the DNA, and the V and J calls and clone size come from that table. Of roughly 40,000 clones detected, around 79% appear once; the ten largest clones hold around 20%. J is TRBJ2-1 and V is TRBV5-1; 13 bases line up with TRBD2. The sequence was obtained from a man aged 70-80 years with acute or convalescent COVID-19. Sequencing was performed on peripheral blood. This chain's CDR3 is CASSLGGTSGKNEQFF. CDR3 nucleotides: TGCGCCAGCAGCTTGGGAGGGACTAGCGGGAAAAATGAGCAGTTCTTC.